This T cell receptor (beta chain) is from a study of blood T cell repertoires in COVID-19. Background on the study: Italy, Spain and the United States were the sources of the convalescent and acute COVID-19 samples. Sources were T cells, B-cell-depleted T cells, or PBMCs; the material itself was cDNA or gDNA.

The count of this clone is one. In germline, CDR1 is MNHEY, CDR2 SMNVEV (reference sequence). The CDR3 has 12 residues. Original analysis: Estimates of nucleated cell counts were drawn from the amplification of reference gene primers. Sequenced by immunoSEQ multiplex PCR; TCRdb stores in-frame clones only, minus some. That table is the source of V, J and clone size, and D and trimming were worked out from the DNA. This table holds roughly 60,000 clones, 78% found once. This sequence joins TRBV27 and TRBJ2-7; D might be TRBD1 (6 bases). Source material: peripheral blood. The sequence came from a human donor in a cohort sampled during active COVID-19. CDR3 sequence (DNA): TGTGTAACAGGGAACTCACCCTACGAGCAGTACTTC. It translates to CVTGNSPYEQYF.